This T cell receptor beta chain was found in a study of blood T cell repertoires in COVID-19. Study summary: COVID-19 samples, acute and convalescent, were from the United States, Italy and Spain. From T cells, B-cell-depleted T cells, or PBMCs came the material, which was cDNA or gDNA.

In the authors' methods: Cell counts per sample came from amplifying reference gene primers. The assay was immunoSEQ multiplex PCR, and TCRdb's table has in-frame clones only and misses some. The DNA was the basis for D and trimming; V, J and clone size are from that table. Of under 200,000 clones detected, 65% to 85% appear once; the ten largest clones hold more than 7%. The CDR3 is made up of 13 amino acids. Germline CDR1 PRHDT, CDR2 FYEKMQ (reference sequence). V lost 4 bases and J lost 7; bases outside the gene matches: 3. Sequences were obtained from peripheral blood. The TCR was taken from a woman of 80 years or more with active or convalescent COVID-19. The V call is TRBV13, the J call TRBJ1-1, with 10 bases identical to TRBD1. The CDR3 bases are TGTGCCAGCAGCTGGGACAGGGGTGGTGAAGCTTTCTTT. It yields the protein CASSWDRGGEAFF.